The 14 T cell receptor beta chains reported below all come from one sample, sequenced in a study of cytomegalovirus exposure and HLA in healthy donors. Both 60 Vbeta primers and 13 Jbeta primers went into the PCR. This table comes from immunoSEQ multiplex PCR, and its TCRdb copy is limited to in-frame clones, with some not included. The sample yields about 190,000 clones, roughly 73% seen once. The sequencing sample was made of PBMCs. The receptor set was obtained from a young woman in good health and CMV-seropositive.

This clone occurred a few times. The chain has TRBV6-1 and TRBJ1-4; 7 bases map to TRBD1. The CDR3 is 16 amino acids. With V trimmed by 4 bases and J by 7 bases, 12 bases remained unmatched. The germline gives CDR1 MNHNS, CDR2 SASEGT. This CDR3 is CASSALGWDSLEKLFF. CDR3 bases: TGTGCCAGCAGTGCCCTAGGATGGGACAGCCTTGAAAAACTGTTTTTT.

The rearrangement joins TRBV18 to TRBJ2-2, with 8 bases lining up with TRBD1. With V trimmed by 6 bases and J by 5 bases, 8 bases remained unmatched. Germline V gene sequence: CDR1 KGHSH, CDR2 LQKENI. The CDR3 has 15 amino acids. This chain's CDR3 is CASSHGQGQTGELFF. CDR3 coding DNA: TGTGCCAGCTCCCATGGACAGGGTCAAACCGGGGAGCTGTTTTTT. The variable domain in full, with the rest retrieved from reference TRBV18 and TRBJ2-2, is NAGVMQNPRHLVRRRGQEARLRCSPMKGHSHVYWYRQLPEEGLKFMVYLQKENIIDESGMPKERFSAEFPKEGPSILRIQQVVRGDSAAYFCASSHGQGQTGELFFGEGSRLTVL.

This sequence joins TRBV5-6 and TRBJ2-4; maybe TRBD2 (5 bases). V lost 4 bases, J lost 7 bases, and 15 bases lay in between. Germline lookup yields CDR1 SGHDT and CDR2 YYEEEE. The CDR3 is 14 amino acids. CDR3 nucleotide sequence: TGTGCCAGCAGCCACGGGGTCCCGACCAACATTCAGTACTTC. Encoded protein: CASSHGVPTNIQYF.

The genes are TRBV6-4 and TRBJ2-3; possible D gene TRBD1, 6 bases. Germline CDR1 is MRHNA and CDR2 is SNTAGT. This CDR3 is built from 15 residues. V was trimmed by 4 bases and J by 5 bases, leaving 16 bases between them. The CDR3 nucleotides are TGTGCCAGCAGTGCACAGCCACAGGGAGAAGATACGCAGTATTTT. Translated: CASSAQPQGEDTQYF.

This chain uses TRBV5-1 with TRBJ2-3; 7 nucleotides agree with TRBD2. Trimming at V came to 2 bases and at J to 4 bases, leaving 7 bases not matched to a gene. Germline loops: CDR1 SGHRS, CDR2 YFSETQ. The CDR3 has 15 amino acids. CDR3 in amino acids: CASSFRGGGSDTQYF. CDR3 nucleotide sequence: TGCGCCAGCAGCTTCCGTGGCGGGGGTTCAGATACGCAGTATTTT.

The genes are TRBV2 and TRBJ2-3; 13 bases match TRBD2. The CDR3 is 16 residues long. The germline gives CDR1 SNHLY, CDR2 FYNNEI. V lost 4 bases and J lost 0; bases outside the gene matches: 1. The CDR3 coding sequence is TGTGCCAGCAGTGGACTAGCGGGAGGCAGCACAGATACGCAGTATTTT. This translates into CASSGLAGGSTDTQYF. The entire variable domain, with the rest obtained from reference TRBV2 and TRBJ2-3, is as follows: EPEVTQTPSHQVTQMGQEVILRCVPISNHLYFYWYRQILGQKVEFLVSFYNNEISEKSEIFDDQFSVERPDGSNFTLKIRSTKLEDSAMYFCASSGLAGGSTDTQYFGPGTRLTVL.

The V call is TRBV5-6, the J call TRBJ1-4; D uncertain. Germline V gene lookup returns CDR1 SGHDT and CDR2 YYEEEE. The CDR3 is 14 residues long. V lost 6 bases to trimming and J lost 8 bases, with 17 bases between them. The CDR3 coding sequence is TGTGCCAGCATCCCCGTCCACAGAGGGGAAAAACTGTTTTTT. Amino acids: CASIPVHRGEKLFF.

The chain is built from TRBV27 and TRBJ2-1; possibly TRBD2 for D (5 bases). The CDR3 consists of 16 residues. With 5 bases removed from V and 3 bases from J, the gap between germline ends came to 17 bases. In germline, CDR1 is MNHEY, CDR2 SMNVEV (reference sequence). CDR3 DNA sequence: TGTGCCAGCAGTCCGCGGGCAACCCCATACTACAATGAGCAGTTCTTC. It yields the protein CASSPRATPYYNEQFF.

Concerning this clone itself: The sample has other DNA sequences that encode this CDR3 too. The J gene is TRBJ1-5, the V gene TRBV28; D might be TRBD1 (5 bases). The V end lost 2 bases, the J end lost 6 bases, and 5 bases lay between the germline ends. The CDR3 extends over 12 amino acids. Germline CDR1 reads MDHEN; CDR2 reads SYDVKM. CDR3 in DNA: TGTGCCAGCAGTTTAACAGGTCAGCCCCAGCATTTT. Its protein is CASSLTGQPQHF.

The chain is built from TRBV7-6 and TRBJ2-7; TRBD2 matches 9 bases. The CDR3 consists of 15 residues. J was trimmed by 1 base and V by 5 bases; bases with no gene match: 6. Looked up from germline, CDR1 is SGHVS and CDR2 is FNYEAQ. The CDR3 nucleotides are TGTGCCAGCAGCCGGCTGCGGGGGGGTTCCTACGAGCAGTACTTC. The encoded protein is CASSRLRGGSYEQYF.

The chain is built from TRBV5-1 and TRBJ2-7; 10 nucleotides match TRBD1. Germline trimming cut 3 bases from V and 1 base from J; bases unmatched to any gene: 4. Per germline, CDR1 SGHRS and CDR2 YFSETQ. CDR3 length: 15 residues. The CDR3: CASSSGGQGSYEQYF. Here the CDR3 DNA reads TGCGCCAGCAGCTCGGGGGGACAGGGGTCCTACGAGCAGTACTTC.

Turning to this clone: Other DNA sequences from this sample encode an identical CDR3 as well. The V and J genes are TRBV4-2 and TRBJ2-5; D uncertain. The end of the DNA aligns better with TRBJ2-7, so the J call may be wrong. The V gene's germline CDR1 is LGHNA and CDR2 YNFKEQ. The CDR3 is 12 residues long. As DNA, the CDR3 is TGTGCCAGCAGCCAAGATCTCTACGAGCAGTACTTC. Amino acids: CASSQDLYEQYF.

The V gene is TRBV30, the J gene TRBJ2-5; D is possibly TRBD1 (7 bases). Germline V gives CDR1 GTSNPN, CDR2 SVGIG (reference sequence). V gave up 3 bases and J gave up 5 bases, with 13 bases separating them. This CDR3 comprises 13 residues. CDR3 sequence (DNA): TGTGCCTGGAGAAAGGCAGGGGGGGAGACCCAGTACTTC. Translating it yields CAWRKAGGETQYF.

V is TRBV28 and J is TRBJ1-1; no clear D. The V end was cut by 5 bases, the J end by 1 base, with 11 bases between. Germline V gene sequence: CDR1 MDHEN, CDR2 SYDVKM. The CDR3 is 14 amino acids. The CDR3 is CASSPSGRNTEAFF. DNA of the CDR3: TGTGCCAGCAGTCCTTCGGGGAGGAACACTGAAGCTTTCTTT.